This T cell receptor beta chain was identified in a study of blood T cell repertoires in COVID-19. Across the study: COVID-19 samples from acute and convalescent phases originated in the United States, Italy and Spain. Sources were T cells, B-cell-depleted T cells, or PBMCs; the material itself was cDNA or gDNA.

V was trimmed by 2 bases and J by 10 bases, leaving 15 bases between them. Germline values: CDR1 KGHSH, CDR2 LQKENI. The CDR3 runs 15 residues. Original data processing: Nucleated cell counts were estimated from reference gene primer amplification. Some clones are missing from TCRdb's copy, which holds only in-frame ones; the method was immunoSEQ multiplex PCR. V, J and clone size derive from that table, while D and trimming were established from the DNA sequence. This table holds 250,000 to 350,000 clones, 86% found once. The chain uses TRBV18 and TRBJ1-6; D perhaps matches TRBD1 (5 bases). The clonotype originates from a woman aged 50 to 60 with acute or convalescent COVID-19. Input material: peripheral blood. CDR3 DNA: TGTGCCAGCTCACCAGCGGGGGGGTTAGACTCACCCCTCCACTTT. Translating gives CASSPAGGLDSPLHF.